This entry concerns a single T cell receptor beta chain. No antigen is known for it. Trimming at V came to 6 bases and at J to 0 bases, leaving 12 bases not matched to a gene. Germline loops: CDR1 SQVTM, CDR2 ANQGSEA. The CDR3 is 16 residues long. This sample stems from a study of neoadjuvant anti-PD-1 for oral cavity cancer. Across the whole study: Patients without progression got a fourth dose around day 43. Study-level points and caveats: After neoadjuvant nivolumab, PBMC T cell clonality was significantly higher in non-responders than responders.

Time point denoted: after neoadjuvant nivolumab, at surgical resection. Produced via immunoSEQ multiplex PCR; TCRdb's table is partial and in-frame only. The sample has fewer than 90,000 clones; more than 75% are singletons. The TCR comes from a person between 40 and 85 years old with oral cavity squamous cell carcinoma. V usage is TRBV29-1 and J usage is TRBJ2-3, with 7 bases matching TRBD2. Sequencing was performed on PBMCs, taken after nivolumab (anti-PD-1) treatment. The CDR3 DNA follows: TGCAGCGTCCCAGAGCCACTAGCGCCTAGCACAGATACGCAGTATTTT. It translates to CSVPEPLAPSTDTQYF.